The sequence of this T cell receptor (beta chain) was determined in a study of blood T cell repertoires in COVID-19 (TCRdb year 2020). Regarding the complete study: Samples from collaborators originated in the United States, Italy and Spain and spanned both the acute and convalescent phases of COVID-19. The repertoires were made available in a free public database intended to serve as a resource for research on the immune response to SARS-CoV-2. Samples were obtained from the ongoing ImmuneRACE study (first 160 participants) and from 1,200 or so subjects provided by 6 global collaborators. Where available, HLA class I and class II types were taken from metadata supplied by the sample provider and were not determined by assay-based typing. Subjects who had been exposed to COVID-19, were actively infected with it, or had recovered from it provided the deeply sampled blood TCRbeta repertoires that made up the dataset. The material from the prospective study consisted of cDNA or gDNA derived from T cells, B-cell-depleted T cells, or PBMCs. Sample metadata almost always included a de-identified subject ID, COVID-19 status, age in years and sex.

This clone was detected only a few times. It lacks a known antigen. Base qualities were left out, and no much larger clone turns up one base away. CDR1 and CDR2, per the germline V gene, are MGHRA and YSYEKL. The cysteine opens and the phenylalanine closes a CDR3 of 14 amino acids. Left in the record is the CDR3 DNA by itself, 42 bases read in frame from the first base. V is trimmed back by 8 bases and J by 4 bases, and the junction contains 8 bases that no gene match accounts for. Overall study outcomes, separate from this receptor: How much clinical and demographic metadata was included differed by source and by participant, and the metadata was provided uncurated.

Enrolling through a virtual design, the prospective study's participants ranged in age from roughly 18 to 95 years and lived across approximately 25 United States geographic areas. In the prospective study, participants were assigned to cohorts based on the clinical history participants reported in a screening survey and a study questionnaire. Recovered participants in ImmuneRACE Cohort 3 were defined as having two consecutive negative NP/OP PCR tests, clearance from a healthcare professional, or resolution of symptoms. In the prospective study, mobile phlebotomists collected whole blood, serum and a nasopharyngeal or oropharyngeal swab from each participant. Additional blood draws and questionnaires over an approximately two-month period could optionally be provided by prospective study participants. Before DNA extraction, prospective study blood samples were shipped either frozen or at room temperature.

TCRbeta CDR3 regions were amplified from genomic DNA by means of the immunoSEQ Assay, a bias-controlled multiplex PCR. For the original study's pipeline: The number of nucleated cells in each sample was estimated from the amplification of reference gene primers within the assay. To quantify the absolute abundance of each unique TCRbeta CDR3 rearrangement, sequence reads were collapsed and filtered. For each sample, productive Simpson clonality was calculated as the square root of Simpson's diversity index over productive rearrangements. TCRdb mirrors the immuneACCESS table, restricted to in-frame sequences. Some clones are absent from its copies; in checked studies, under half trace to an unresolved V gene, and the reason for the others is unknown. V and J calls and clone size are copied from that table; D and trimming were computed from the DNA. A total of roughly 190,000 clones appear in this sample, approximately 86% of them only once. The ten most abundant clones make up approximately 2.1% of the sample.

This TCR came from a woman younger than 45 who had recovered from COVID-19. Recombination joined TRBV4-1 with TRBJ2-1; a stretch of 7 junction bases matches TRBD1. Sequenced sample: PBMCs or T cells enriched from blood (not recorded which). CDR3 region: CASSPRDRYNEQFF. Here is the DNA: TGCGCCAGCTCCCCTCGGGACAGATACAATGAGCAGTTCTTC.